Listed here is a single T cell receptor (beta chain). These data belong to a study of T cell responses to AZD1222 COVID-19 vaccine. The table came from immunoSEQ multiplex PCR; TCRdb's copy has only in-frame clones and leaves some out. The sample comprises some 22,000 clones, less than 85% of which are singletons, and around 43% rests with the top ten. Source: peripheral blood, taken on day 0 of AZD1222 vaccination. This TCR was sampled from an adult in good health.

Here the CDR3 reads CASSELRVPFSGNTIYF. The CDR3 DNA is TGTGCCAGCAGTGAACTAAGGGTCCCCTTCTCTGGAAACACCATATATTTT. V gene TRBV6-1 combines with J gene TRBJ1-3; D remains ambiguous. The V end lost 2 bases, the J end lost 0 bases, and 14 bases lay between the germline ends. The length of the CDR3 is 17 residues. Germline V gene sequence: CDR1 MNHNS, CDR2 SASEGT.